This T cell receptor (beta chain) emerged from a study of blood T cell repertoires in COVID-19. Study-wide background: From the United States, Italy and Spain came samples of acute and convalescent COVID-19. From T cells, B-cell-depleted T cells, or PBMCs came the material, which was cDNA or gDNA.

The trim removed 1 base at V and 1 base at J, leaving 1 base unmatched. The CDR3 runs to 15 residues. Per the germline V gene, CDR1 is SGHKS and CDR2 is YYEKEE (reference sequence). Sequenced by immunoSEQ multiplex PCR; TCRdb stores in-frame clones only, minus some. The sample holds approximately 160,000 clones, about 83% seen once. The TCR originated in a man between 65 and 80 years old who had recovered from COVID-19. Specimen: peripheral blood. This sequence joins TRBV5-5 and TRBJ2-2; 7 nucleotides line up with TRBD1. CDR3 sequence: CASSLRQGNTGELFF. DNA for the CDR3: TGTGCCAGCAGCTTGAGACAGGGGAACACCGGGGAGCTGTTTTTT.